Presented here are 28 T cell receptor beta chains from one specimen sequenced in a study of cytomegalovirus exposure and HLA in healthy donors. A multiplex PCR was run with 60 Vbeta primers and 13 Jbeta primers. Using immunoSEQ multiplex PCR, the repertoire was profiled, and TCRdb retains in-frame clones only, with some absent. The data show around 110,000 clones, 66% seen once. The sample taken for sequencing was PBMCs. These receptors came from a man aged 18 to 29 in good health and CMV-seronegative.

The rearrangement links TRBV6-1 to TRBJ1-2, with 11 bases matching TRBD1. CDR3 size: 14 residues. The V segment lost 6 bases and the J segment 2 bases; nucleotides outside the gene matches: 2. Germline V gives CDR1 MNHNS, CDR2 SASEGT. CDR3 DNA sequence: TGTGCCAGCAGGGACAGGGGGCGGAACTATGGCTACACCTTC. Encoded protein: CASRDRGRNYGYTF.

The chain recombines TRBV30 with TRBJ1-6, with D unresolved. Germline V CDR1 and CDR2: GTSNPN, SVGIG (reference sequence). The CDR3 spans 13 residues. V was trimmed by 7 bases and J by 2 bases, leaving 9 bases between them. CDR3 in amino acids: CASRPTYNSPLHF. DNA of the CDR3: TGTGCCTCGCGTCCTACCTATAATTCACCCCTCCACTTT.

The chain joins TRBV6-1 to TRBJ1-5; possibly TRBD1 for D (5 bases). CDR1 and CDR2 (germline): MNHNS, SASEGT. The V end lost 1 base, the J end lost 7 bases, and 17 bases lay between the germline ends. This CDR3 has 16 residues. The CDR3 DNA reads as TGTGCCAGCAGTGAAGGCCAGGGAGGGTTAGTGCAGCCCCAGCATTTT. The encoded protein is CASSEGQGGLVQPQHF.

This CDR3 is CASSLVTSGPNTGELFF. CDR3 DNA: TGTGCCAGCAGCTTAGTTACGAGCGGCCCTAACACCGGGGAGCTGTTTTTT. The rearrangement joins TRBV7-2 to TRBJ2-2, with D tentatively TRBD2 (5 bases). CDR1 and CDR2 from the germline V gene are SGHTA and FQGNSA. The CDR3 sequence is 17 residues long. V shed 1 base and J shed 2 bases, with 14 bases lying between them.

The chain employs TRBV4-3 and TRBJ2-7, with D perhaps matching TRBD1 (5 bases). The CDR3 extends over 14 amino acids. V was pared by 2 bases and J by 9 bases, with 17 bases between. Per the germline V gene, CDR1 is LGHNA and CDR2 is YSLEER. The CDR3: CASSQLIGVGRQYF. DNA of the CDR3: TGCGCCAGCAGCCAATTGATAGGGGTGGGCAGGCAGTACTTC.

With regard to this clone: A junction end diverges from the germline sequence, so it may reflect a read error. In nucleotides, the CDR3 is TGTGCCAGCAGTTTAACGGTGGGCACTCAAGCTTTCTTT. This codes for CASSLTVGTQAFF. V and J are TRBV6-5 and TRBJ1-1; D gene ambiguous. CDR3 length: 13 residues. The germline gives CDR1 MNHEY, CDR2 SVGAGI.

The genes are TRBV2 and TRBJ1-1; no clear D gene. Trimming cost V 4 bases and J 10 bases, with 22 bases left between them. CDR1 and CDR2 from the germline V gene are SNHLY and FYNNEI. The CDR3 is made up of 15 amino acids. The CDR3 is CASSGAEVGTRGAFF. The CDR3 nucleotides read TGTGCCAGCAGTGGGGCGGAGGTTGGTACAAGAGGAGCTTTCTTT.

The V and J genes are TRBV5-1 and TRBJ1-5; the D is unclear. This CDR3 is built from 14 residues. V lost 0 bases and J lost 0, with 4 bases in between. Looked up from germline, CDR1 is SGHRS and CDR2 is YFSETQ. The CDR3 here is CASSLGHSNQPQHF. CDR3 DNA: TGCGCCAGCAGCTTGGGTCATAGCAATCAGCCCCAGCATTTT.

The rearrangement links TRBV7-2 to TRBJ2-5; weak D call: TRBD1 (5 bases). Germline-derived CDR1 and CDR2 are SGHTA and FQGNSA. The V and J ends lost 4 bases and 3 bases respectively, with 15 bases between them. CDR3 length: 15 residues. The CDR3 here is CASSSLGRAEETQYF. CDR3 nucleotide sequence: TGTGCCAGCAGCTCACTCGGCAGGGCCGAAGAGACCCAGTACTTC.

The V gene is TRBV6-1, the J gene TRBJ1-4, with D perhaps TRBD1 (5 bases). V was clipped by 6 bases and J by 8 bases, with 13 bases between them. CDR1 MNHNS and CDR2 SASEGT come from the germline V gene. The CDR3 spans 13 residues. CDR3: CASSKGYIEKLFF. The DNA of the CDR3 is TGTGCCAGCAGCAAGGGGTACATCGAAAAACTGTTTTTT.

This clone was seen a single time. The chain links TRBV5-1 to TRBJ2-7; D is unresolved. CDR3 length: 12 amino acids. V was pared by 0 bases and J by 6 bases, with 7 bases between. Germline V gene sequence: CDR1 SGHRS, CDR2 YFSETQ. CDR3 loop: CASSLVGPEQYF. CDR3 nucleotide sequence: TGCGCCAGCAGCTTGGTGGGCCCCGAGCAGTACTTC.

V and J are TRBV2 and TRBJ1-5; D call uncertain. Germline V CDR1 and CDR2: SNHLY, FYNNEI. V was clipped by 7 bases and J by 4 bases, with 17 bases between them. The CDR3 has 15 residues. CDR3 sequence reads: CASKGGELGNQPQHF. In DNA form, the CDR3 reads TGTGCCAGCAAGGGTGGGGAGTTAGGAAATCAGCCCCAGCATTTT. Full variable domain (missing parts from reference TRBV2 and TRBJ1-5): EPEVTQTPSHQVTQMGQEVILRCVPISNHLYFYWYRQILGQKVEFLVSFYNNEISEKSEIFDDQFSVERPDGSNFTLKIRSTKLEDSAMYFCASKGGELGNQPQHFGDGTRLSIL.

V gene TRBV5-1 combines with J gene TRBJ2-3; D is ambiguous. The CDR3 spans 14 residues. The V gene's germline CDR1 is SGHRS and CDR2 YFSETQ. Trimming pared 0 bases from V and 3 bases from J, leaving 8 bases between. CDR3 loop: CASSLGRETDTQYF. CDR3 nucleotides: TGCGCCAGCAGCTTGGGAAGAGAGACAGATACGCAGTATTTT.

J is TRBJ2-2 and V is TRBV5-1; 9 bases line up with TRBD2. This CDR3 comprises 16 residues. V was clipped by 4 bases and J by 0 bases; unmatched bases: 4. The germline V gene encodes CDR1 SGHRS and CDR2 YFSETQ. CDR3 in amino acids: CASSLAGRPNTGELFF. CDR3 DNA sequence: TGCGCCAGCAGCCTAGCGGGACGACCGAACACCGGGGAGCTGTTTTTT.

The chain carries TRBV19 and TRBJ2-7, with 7 positions matching TRBD1. This CDR3 spans 12 amino acids. In germline, CDR1 is LNHDA, CDR2 SQIVND (reference sequence). The V segment lost 6 bases and the J segment 5 bases; nucleotides outside the gene matches: 4. CDR3 DNA sequence: TGTGCCAGTAGCACACAGGGGAACGAGCAGTACTTC. Translation: CASSTQGNEQYF.

This clone was recorded only once. The CDR3 DNA reads as TGTGCCAGCAACCGCGAGGGCGCAGATACGCAGTATTTT. This translates into CASNREGADTQYF. The chain links TRBV5-4 to TRBJ2-3; the D gene is possibly TRBD2 (5 bases). This CDR3 region has 13 residues. CDR1 is SGHNT and CDR2 is YYREEE in the germline V gene (reference sequence). The germline V and J ends were trimmed by 6 bases and 4 bases, with 12 bases remaining between them.

The chain has TRBV19 and TRBJ2-1; TRBD2 matches 7 bases. This CDR3 is 16 amino acids long. Per germline, CDR1 LNHDA and CDR2 SQIVND (reference sequence). After removal of 3 bases from V and 3 bases from J, the junction contained 8 bases not matched to a gene. CDR3 amino acids: CASSITGGIHYNEQFF. The CDR3 nucleotides are TGTGCCAGTAGTATCACGGGAGGCATCCACTACAATGAGCAGTTCTTC. The full variable domain, with the rest looked up from reference TRBV19 and TRBJ2-1, is DGGITQSPKYLFRKEGQNVTLSCEQNLNHDAMYWYRQDPGQGLRLIYYSQIVNDFQKGDIAEGYSVSREKKESFPLTVTSAQKNPTAFYLCASSITGGIHYNEQFFGPGTRLTVL.

This rearrangement joins TRBV21-1 to TRBJ2-3; the table's D gene call, TRBD2, was not cross checked with the DNA. TRBV21-1 is flagged as a pseudogene. The CDR3 loop spans 15 amino acids. CDR3 amino acids: CASSKTSLPRYTQYF. The CDR3 bases are TGTGCCAGCAGCAAGACTAGCCTTCCTCGGTATACGCAGTATTTT.

This clone came up once. The genes are TRBV30 and TRBJ1-1, with a weak D call TRBD1 (6 bases). CDR3 length: 14 amino acids. Germline loops: CDR1 GTSNPN, CDR2 SVGIG (reference sequence). The V end was cut by 2 bases, the J end by 5 bases, with 15 bases between. CDR3 sequence reads: CAWSFNRARTEAFF. In DNA, the CDR3 is TGTGCCTGGAGTTTTAACAGGGCGAGGACTGAAGCTTTCTTT.

The chain couples TRBV27 to TRBJ2-5, with 8 bases aligning to TRBD2. Germline loops: CDR1 MNHEY, CDR2 SMNVEV (reference sequence). The V and J ends lost 3 bases and 4 bases, in that order; junction bases with no gene match: 7. This CDR3 region has 15 residues. The CDR3 region is CASSLRSGVIETQYF. The CDR3 bases are TGTGCCAGCAGTTTGCGTAGCGGGGTAATAGAGACCCAGTACTTC.

Concerning this clone: At one boundary the junction diverges from the germline segment, which might be a read error. The chain carries TRBV27 and TRBJ1-4; D is perhaps TRBD1 (6 bases). The germline V gene has CDR1 MNHEY and CDR2 SMNVEV (reference sequence). The CDR3 loop spans 18 amino acids. Here the CDR3 DNA reads TGTGCCGGCAGTCAACTTTGGCCCCTGACAGGCTCTAATGAAAAACTGTTTTTT. It is translated as CAGSQLWPLTGSNEKLFF.

There are a few counts of this clone. The chain recombines TRBV6-5 with TRBJ1-1; D is undetermined. This CDR3 has 13 residues. Per germline, CDR1 MNHEY and CDR2 SVGAGI. Between the trimmed V and J ends, which lost 2 bases and 10 bases, there was a span of 14 bases. The CDR3 region has the DNA TGTGCCAGCAGTTACCGCGGCAGAGGTTCAGCTTTCTTT. This translates into CASSYRGRGSAFF.

V usage is TRBV9 and J usage is TRBJ2-7, with 7 bases matching TRBD2. V trimming: 0 bases; J trimming: 3 bases; junction bases outside the gene matches: 6. The length of the CDR3 is 15 residues. Germline CDR1 reads SGDLS; CDR2 reads YYNGEE. DNA of the CDR3: TGTGCCAGCAGCGTAGGGGCGGGAGTGATCTACGAGCAGTACTTC. It is translated as CASSVGAGVIYEQYF.

The chain uses TRBV2 and TRBJ2-2; no firm D call. The germline V gene encodes CDR1 SNHLY and CDR2 FYNNEI. V lost 7 bases, J lost 1 base, and 4 bases lay in between. The CDR3 is 12 residues long. In DNA, the CDR3 is TGTGCCAGCATCAGGAACACCGGGGAGCTGTTTTTT. The encoded protein is CASIRNTGELFF.

The V gene is TRBV9, the J gene TRBJ1-2, with no clear D. CDR1 and CDR2 (germline): SGDLS, YYNGEE. V lost 2 bases, J lost 4 bases, and 15 bases lay in between. CDR3 length: 15 residues. The CDR3 sequence is CASSVSDRGGYGYTF. CDR3 DNA: TGTGCCAGCAGCGTGAGCGATCGGGGTGGCTATGGCTACACCTTC.

V usage is TRBV27 and J usage is TRBJ2-2, with 9 nucleotides matching TRBD1. Germline CDR1 and CDR2: MNHEY and SMNVEV (reference sequence). The CDR3 spans 15 residues. Losses at the gene ends were 8 bases for V and 5 bases for J; bases not matched to a gene: 9. In DNA, the CDR3 is TGTGCCAGCGAATACAGGGGGCGAGGAACCGGGGAGCTGTTTTTT. Translated: CASEYRGRGTGELFF.

The rearrangement uses TRBV28 and TRBJ2-5; D not certain. The V gene's germline CDR1 is MDHEN and CDR2 SYDVKM. Trimming pared 3 bases from V and 3 bases from J, leaving 5 bases between. This CDR3 contains 12 residues. In DNA form, the CDR3 reads TGTGCCAGCAGTTTGCAGGAAGAGACCCAGTACTTC. This sequence encodes CASSLQEETQYF.

This sequence joins TRBV2 and TRBJ2-2; 7 nucleotides align to TRBD2. V was clipped by 8 bases and J by 7 bases; unmatched bases: 10. CDR1 and CDR2 from the germline V gene are SNHLY and FYNNEI. This CDR3 is 14 amino acids long. CDR3: CASVGGRGNGELFF. CDR3 nucleotide sequence: TGTGCCAGCGTCGGCGGGAGAGGTAACGGGGAGCTGTTTTTT. The full variable domain, completed using reference TRBV2 and TRBJ2-2, is EPEVTQTPSHQVTQMGQEVILRCVPISNHLYFYWYRQILGQKVEFLVSFYNNEISEKSEIFDDQFSVERPDGSNFTLKIRSTKLEDSAMYFCASVGGRGNGELFFGEGSRLTVL.